These T cell receptor beta chains were read from a single sample in a study of T cells in Graves' hyperthyroidism and ophthalmopathy. TCRdb called the multiplex PCR reads again in MiXCR, with one record for every CDR3 protein. The sample holds 450,000 to 650,000 distinct CDR3 sequences, 13% to 15% seen once. The sequencing input was blood. The receptors were sampled from a woman younger than 35 with Graves' ophthalmopathy. CDR3s include the opening cysteine and the closing phenylalanine or tryptophan. D genes are given only for firm matches. Where a row states a size, it is once, few, many or the class of an expanded clone; other rows omit it.

few,-,TRBV7-9,TRBJ2-7,CASSPATRGFYEQYF,TGTGCCAGCAGCCCCGCGACTAGGGGATTCTACGAGCAGTACTTC
many,-,TRBV28,TRBJ2-5,CASSLQSKLQETQYF,TGTGCCAGCAGTCTACAGAGTAAGCTCCAAGAGACCCAGTACTTC
-,-,TRBV20-1,TRBJ2-7,CSGGAGGYEQYF,TGCAGTGGCGGGGCAGGAGGTTACGAGCAGTACTTC
-,-,TRBV27,TRBJ2-7,CASSRADNSYEQYF,TGTGCCAGCAGCCGCGCCGACAACTCCTACGAGCAGTACTTC
-,TRBD1,TRBV7-9,TRBJ2-2,CASNPDRGHGELFF,TGTGCCAGCAACCCGGACAGGGGTCACGGGGAGCTGTTTTTT
many,-,TRBV6-1,TRBJ2-7,CASSYFSPLSYEQYF,TGTGCCAGCAGTTATTTTTCTCCGCTCTCCTACGAGCAGTACTTC
many,-,TRBV5-1,TRBJ2-1,CASRPTPSYNEQFF,TGCGCCAGCCGCCCGACCCCCTCCTACAATGAGCAGTTCTTC
many,-,TRBV4-2,TRBJ2-5,CASSQEGRGYQETQYF,TGTGCCAGCAGCCAAGAGGGCCGGGGGTACCAAGAGACCCAGTACTTC
-,TRBD1,TRBV28,TRBJ1-1,CASSLATGGMNTEAFF,TGTGCCAGCAGTTTGGCTACAGGGGGCATGAACACTGAAGCTTTCTTT
many,-,TRBV6-6,TRBJ1-1,CASSYPGGTNTEAFF,TGTGCCAGCAGTTACCCGGGTGGCACGAACACTGAAGCTTTCTTT
-,TRBD1,TRBV4-1,TRBJ2-7,CASSQVDRAYEQYF,TGCGCCAGCAGCCAAGTGGACAGGGCCTACGAGCAGTACTTC
many,TRBD2,TRBV6-1,TRBJ2-7,CASRIWTSGSREQYF,TGTGCCAGCAGGATCTGGACTAGCGGGAGTCGTGAGCAGTACTTC
-,TRBD1,TRBV6-2/TRBV6-3,TRBJ1-6,CASSPRTGLNSPLHF,TGTGCCAGCAGTCCACGGACAGGACTTAATTCACCCCTCCACTTT
once,-,TRBV28,TRBJ1-5,CASSFANTQHF,TGTGCCAGCAGTTTTGCAAATACGCAGCATTTT
many,-,TRBV9,TRBJ1-3,CASSALDSGNTIYF,TGTGCCAGCAGCGCCCTCGATAGTGGAAACACCATATATTTT
many,-,TRBV20-1,TRBJ2-1,CSAEGLRRANEQFF,TGCAGTGCCGAGGGACTTCGTAGGGCCAATGAGCAGTTCTTC
-,TRBD2,TRBV3-1,TRBJ2-1,CASSLTSGDNEQFF,TGTGCCAGCAGCCTGACTAGCGGCGACAATGAGCAGTTCTTC
few,-,TRBV5-8,TRBJ2-2,CASSHTGASNTGELFF,TGTGCCAGCAGCCATACGGGGGCCTCGAACACCGGGGAGCTGTTTTTT
many,-,TRBV12-3/TRBV12-4,TRBJ1-1,CASSLTLTEAFF,TGTGCCAGCAGTTTGACCCTCACTGAAGCTTTCTTT
few,-,TRBV6-2/TRBV6-3,TRBJ1-4,CASSGLARAESEKLFF,TGTGCCAGCAGTGGCCTCGCGAGGGCGGAGAGTGAAAAACTGTTTTTT
few,-,TRBV10-3,TRBJ2-1,CAISERGLDNEQFF,TGTGCCATCAGTGAAAGGGGTCTAGACAATGAGCAGTTCTTC
many,TRBD2,TRBV4-3,TRBJ2-3,CASSQDPWRGNTDTQYF,TGCGCCAGCAGCCAGGACCCTTGGCGGGGGAACACAGATACGCAGTATTTT
many,TRBD2,TRBV24-1,TRBJ2-2,CATSDLPRGRGGRPGELFF,TGTGCCACCAGTGATCTACCGCGGGGCCGGGGCGGGAGACCCGGGGAGCTGTTTTTT
many,-,TRBV20-1,TRBJ1-2,CSARAPGTNYGYTF,TGCAGTGCTAGAGCCCCCGGGACTAACTATGGCTACACCTTC
-,TRBD2,TRBV20-1,TRBJ2-3,CSGLAGDPYTQYF,TGCAGTGGCCTAGCGGGAGACCCCTATACGCAGTATTTT
many,-,TRBV27,TRBJ2-2,CASRSPNTGELFF,TGTGCCAGCAGAAGCCCGAACACCGGGGAGCTGTTTTTT
few,-,TRBV7-9,TRBJ2-5,CASSFEGPQETQYF,TGTGCCAGCAGCTTCGAGGGGCCGCAAGAGACCCAGTACTTC
many,-,TRBV6-2/TRBV6-3,TRBJ1-1,CASTPTRRTEAFF,TGTGCCAGCACCCCCACGAGAAGGACTGAAGCTTTCTTT
many,-,TRBV20-1,TRBJ1-1,CSAPPGTTNTEAFF,TGCAGTGCCCCACCCGGGACGACGAACACTGAAGCTTTCTTT
-,TRBD1,TRBV20-1,TRBJ1-1,CSAREKDRSYTEAFF,TGCAGTGCTAGAGAGAAGGACAGGTCCTACACTGAAGCTTTCTTT
many,-,TRBV7-3,TRBJ2-7,CASSSGPTIYEQYF,TGTGCCAGCAGCTCCGGGCCCACTATCTACGAGCAGTACTTC
many,-,TRBV7-2,TRBJ1-1,CASSKTANTEAFF,TGTGCCAGCAGTAAGACAGCGAACACTGAAGCTTTCTTT
many,-,TRBV10-3,TRBJ2-3,CAISATDTQYF,TGTGCCATCAGTGCGACAGATACGCAGTATTTT
-,TRBD1,TRBV4-3,TRBJ1-6,CASSQDEGDRVYNSPLHF,TGCGCCAGCAGCCAAGATGAGGGGGACAGGGTTTATAATTCACCCCTCCACTTT
-,-,TRBV19,TRBJ1-2,CASTGDYGYTF,TGTGCCAGTACAGGGGACTATGGCTACACCTTC
many,-,TRBV3-1,TRBJ1-1,CASSQGGWNTEAFF,TGTGCCAGCAGCCAAGGTGGTTGGAACACTGAAGCTTTCTTT
many,-,TRBV7-9,TRBJ1-6,CASSSGTSNNSPLHF,TGTGCCAGCAGCTCCGGGACCAGCAACAATTCACCCCTCCACTTT
many,TRBD1,TRBV12-3/TRBV12-4,TRBJ2-2,CASSLYRGEAGELFF,TGTGCCAGCAGTTTATACAGGGGTGAAGCCGGGGAGCTGTTTTTT
few,-,TRBV29-1,TRBJ2-7,CSVETSRGLSYEQYF,TGCAGCGTTGAAACATCTCGGGGGTTATCCTACGAGCAGTACTTC
many,-,TRBV20-1,TRBJ2-7,CSARGSLVYEQYF,TGCAGTGCTAGGGGGAGCTTGGTCTACGAGCAGTACTTC
many,-,TRBV28,TRBJ1-1,CASSPYTGLSRNTEAFF,TGTGCCAGCAGTCCTTACACTGGACTCTCCAGGAACACTGAAGCTTTCTTT
many,TRBD2,TRBV30,TRBJ2-1,CAWSSLAGRNEQFF,TGTGCCTGGAGTAGTCTAGCGGGTCGAAATGAGCAGTTCTTC
-,-,TRBV12-5,TRBJ1-5,CASGLGGRGNQPQHF,TGTGCTAGTGGTTTGGGAGGTAGGGGCAATCAGCCCCAGCATTTT